This T cell receptor (beta chain) is drawn from a study of blood T cell repertoires in COVID-19. About the research overall: Collection of acute and convalescent COVID-19 samples took place in the United States, Italy and Spain.

Participants' reported clinical history set cohort assignment. Recovered Cohort 3 donors showed two negative PCRs, clearance, or symptom resolution. Study processing details: Reference gene primers were amplified, and this amplification served to estimate nucleated cell counts. Profiled with immunoSEQ multiplex PCR; TCRdb holds only in-frame clones, not every one. For V, J and clone size, that table is used; D and trimming come from the DNA. This table holds 300,000 to 450,000 clones, around 90% found once. The sequence came from a woman aged 18-35 years who had recovered from COVID-19. The sequencing sample was made of PBMCs or T cells enriched from blood (not recorded which).

The CDR3 spells CASSYITGQNSPLHF. In nucleotides, the CDR3 is TGTGCCAGCAGTTACATAACAGGGCAGAATTCACCCCTCCACTTT. This rearrangement joins TRBV6-5 to TRBJ1-6; a possible D gene is TRBD1 (6 bases). Germline CDR1 reads MNHEY; CDR2 reads SVGAGI. V lost 2 bases and J lost 7, with 12 bases in between. The CDR3 covers 15 residues.